These 15 T cell receptor beta chains were all obtained from the same sample, sequenced in a study of siplizumab effects on memory and regulatory T cells. Method: immunoSEQ multiplex PCR; TCRdb's copy keeps in-frame clones and lacks some. The table includes some 120,000 clones, less than 95% detected once. The sequencing sample was made of non-Treg CD4+ T cells sorted from blood. These receptors were collected from a human donor in good health.

The chain carries TRBV6-6 and TRBJ1-2; D not resolved. With 6 bases removed from V and 0 bases from J, the gap between germline ends came to 14 bases. Germline V lookup: CDR1 MNHNY, CDR2 SVGAGI (reference sequence). CDR3 length: 15 residues. CDR3 nucleotides: TGTGCCAGCAGCCGCGTTAGTTCGACTAACTATGGCTACACCTTC. It encodes CASSRVSSTNYGYTF.

The chain recombines TRBV9 with TRBJ2-2; D uncertain. CDR1 and CDR2 (germline): SGDLS, YYNGEE. The germline V and J ends were trimmed by 4 bases and 7 bases, with 23 bases remaining between them. The CDR3 is 17 residues long. The CDR3 nucleotides are TGTGCCAGCAGCTTCGCACCGGGCCCGAGTCAGGACGGGGAGCTGTTTTTT. This codes for CASSFAPGPSQDGELFF.

This clone was counted a single time. The J gene is TRBJ1-1, the V gene TRBV5-1; possibly TRBD1 for D (5 bases). The germline gives CDR1 SGHRS, CDR2 YFSETQ. V was cut by 0 bases and J by 10 bases, with 16 bases left in between. The length of the CDR3 is 14 residues. CDR3 DNA sequence: TGCGCCAGCAGCTTGGCCCAGGACATCGACCGAGCTTTCTTT. This translates into CASSLAQDIDRAFF.

The J gene is TRBJ1-4, the V gene TRBV5-1, with D possibly TRBD1 on 5 matching bases. The germline V and J ends were trimmed by 0 bases and 6 bases, with 12 bases remaining between them. This CDR3 comprises 15 residues. Germline assignment: CDR1 SGHRS and CDR2 YFSETQ. CDR3 in amino acids: CASSLDPGADEKLFF. DNA of the CDR3: TGCGCCAGCAGCTTGGATCCTGGGGCAGATGAAAAACTGTTTTTT.

This clone was observed once. The rearrangement joins TRBV7-9 to TRBJ1-1; D may be TRBD1 (5 bases). There are 13 residues in the CDR3. Trimming stripped 5 bases from V and 2 bases from J, with 9 bases between. From germline, CDR1 is SEHNR and CDR2 FQNEAQ (reference sequence). CDR3 sequence (DNA): TGTGCCAGCAGCAGAGGACATAACACTGAAGCTTTCTTT. Residues: CASSRGHNTEAFF.

This chain joins TRBV6-6 and TRBJ2-5; TRBD1 matches 7 bases. Germline V gives CDR1 MNHNY, CDR2 SVGAGI (reference sequence). The J segment lost 2 bases and the V segment lost 5 bases, leaving 5 bases of the junction unmatched. The CDR3 contains 14 residues. CDR3 sequence reads: CASSPTTGQETQYF. As DNA, the CDR3 is TGTGCCAGCAGTCCTACGACAGGGCAAGAGACCCAGTACTTC.

The chain recombines TRBV21-1 with TRBJ1-5. TRBV21-1 is marked as a pseudogene. There are 18 residues in the CDR3. CDR3 DNA sequence: TGTGCCAGCAGCAAATATTTAAGTGATACGGCCAGCAATCAGCCCCAGCATTTT. Encoded protein: CASSKYLSDTASNQPQHF.

The chain recombines TRBV2 with TRBJ1-6; no firm D call. CDR3 length: 16 amino acids. Germline assignment: CDR1 SNHLY and CDR2 FYNNEI. The V gene lost 3 bases and the J gene lost 0 bases, with 9 bases spanning the gap. CDR3 bases: TGTGCCAGCAGTGAGAGGCACAGCTCCTATAATTCACCCCTCCACTTT. Its protein is CASSERHSSYNSPLHF.

The genes are TRBV5-1 and TRBJ1-5; no clear D. Germline V gene sequence: CDR1 SGHRS, CDR2 YFSETQ. Trimming left V 0 bases short and J 0 bases short, with 7 bases between. This CDR3 has 15 amino acids. Here the CDR3 DNA reads TGCGCCAGCAGCTTGGGGACGGTTAGCAATCAGCCCCAGCATTTT. Amino acids: CASSLGTVSNQPQHF. Complete variable domain (other parts from reference TRBV5-1 and TRBJ1-5): KAGVTQTPRYLIKTRGQQVTLSCSPISGHRSVSWYQQTPGQGLQFLFEYFSETQRNKGNFPGRFSGRQFSNSRSEMNVSTLELGDSALYLCASSLGTVSNQPQHFGDGTRLSIL.

This clone was observed a handful of times. The chain recombines TRBV19 with TRBJ1-5; TRBD1 matches at 7 bases. Per the germline V gene, CDR1 is LNHDA and CDR2 is SQIVND (reference sequence). Germline trimming cut 4 bases from V and 5 bases from J; bases unmatched to any gene: 11. The CDR3 is 16 amino acids. Here the CDR3 DNA reads TGTGCCAGTAGTACCAGATCCGGGACAGCCTATCAGCCCCAGCATTTT. It translates to CASSTRSGTAYQPQHF.

This clone was observed a few times. The chain combines TRBV5-1 with TRBJ2-3, with 9 bases aligning to TRBD2. Germline-derived CDR1 and CDR2 are SGHRS and YFSETQ. This CDR3 region has 14 residues. Trimming cost V 7 bases and J 3 bases; bases outside gene matches: 6. This chain's CDR3 is CASRLAVSTDTQYF. As DNA, the CDR3 is TGCGCCAGCCGACTAGCGGTATCAACAGATACGCAGTATTTT.

This clone has only one observation. This sequence joins TRBV10-3 and TRBJ2-1; TRBD1 matches 7 bases. Losses at the gene ends were 2 bases for V and 1 base for J; bases not matched to a gene: 5. Germline CDR1 and CDR2: ENHRY and SYGVKD. The CDR3 runs to 16 residues. CDR3 sequence: CAISERTGRSYNEQFF. In DNA, the CDR3 is TGTGCCATCAGTGAGAGGACAGGAAGGTCCTACAATGAGCAGTTCTTC.

This clone was found once. This sequence joins TRBV5-6 and TRBJ2-7, with D tentatively TRBD2 (6 bases). The CDR3 length is 16 residues. The V end lost 0 bases, the J end lost 6 bases, and 19 bases lay between the germline ends. The germline V gene encodes CDR1 SGHDT and CDR2 YYEEEE. The CDR3 sequence is CASSLGSLELAREQYF. DNA of the CDR3: TGTGCCAGCAGCTTGGGATCGTTGGAACTAGCCCGCGAGCAGTACTTC.

CDR3 bases: TGTGCCAGCTCAAGCGGACTAGCGGGAGTTGCTGTCAATGAGCAGTTCTTC. Its protein product is CASSSGLAGVAVNEQFF. This chain links TRBV18 with TRBJ2-1, with 13 bases that match TRBD2. Per germline, CDR1 KGHSH and CDR2 LQKENI. The CDR3 has 17 residues. With 5 bases clipped from V and 6 bases from J, the junction kept 10 bases outside the gene matches.

This chain connects TRBV5-1 to TRBJ2-5; 11 bases are shared with TRBD1. J gave up 4 bases and V 10 bases, and 15 bases lay outside the gene matches. The CDR3 is made up of 16 amino acids. Germline values: CDR1 SGHRS, CDR2 YFSETQ. The CDR3 DNA reads TGCGCCCGAACTCAGCGGGACAGGGGGATCCCAGAGACCCAGTACTTC. This codes for CARTQRDRGIPETQYF.